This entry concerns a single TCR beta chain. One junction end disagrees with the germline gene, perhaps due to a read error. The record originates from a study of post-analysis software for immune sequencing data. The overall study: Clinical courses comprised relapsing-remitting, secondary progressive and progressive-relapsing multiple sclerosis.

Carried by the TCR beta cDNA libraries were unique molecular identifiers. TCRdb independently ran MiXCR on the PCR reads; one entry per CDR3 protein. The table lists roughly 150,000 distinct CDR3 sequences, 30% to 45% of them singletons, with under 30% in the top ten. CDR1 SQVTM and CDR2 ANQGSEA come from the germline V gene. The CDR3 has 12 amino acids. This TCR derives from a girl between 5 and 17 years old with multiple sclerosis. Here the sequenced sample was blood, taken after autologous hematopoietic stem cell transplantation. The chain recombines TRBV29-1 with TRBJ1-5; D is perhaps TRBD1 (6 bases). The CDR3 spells CSVADRNRPQHF. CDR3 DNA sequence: TGCAGCGTTGCGGACAGAAATCGGCCCCAGCATTTT.